These 6 T cell receptor beta chains were sequenced from one sample in a study of blood T cells in healthy people across ages. The authors ran a second PCR of 7 to 11 cycles using a sample-barcoded 5' primer and a J-beta primer mix. Each CDR3 protein gets one entry after TCRdb re-called the 5' RACE reads with MiXCR. The sample lists 750,000 to 950,000 distinct CDR3 sequences, 20% to 30% occurring once. A further study also used this sample, focusing on T cells of mothers and their children.

The specimen sequenced was blood. The receptor set was obtained from a boy aged 5-17 years in good health.

The gene calls are TRBV11-1 and TRBJ2-7; perhaps TRBD1 as D (6 bases). The CDR3 is 14 amino acids. Germline CDR1 reads SGHAT; CDR2 reads FQDESV (reference sequence). The germline V and J ends were trimmed by 5 bases and 2 bases, with 13 bases remaining between them. The CDR3: CASSKDRKTYEQYF. The CDR3 DNA is TGTGCCAGCAGCAAAGACAGGAAAACCTACGAGCAGTACTTC.

The chain combines TRBV25-1 with TRBJ2-5, with TRBD1 matching over 9 bases. V lost 4 bases, J lost 1 base, and 7 bases stayed unmatched. The CDR3 is 16 residues long. Germline V gene lookup returns CDR1 MGHDK and CDR2 SYGVNS. The CDR3: CASSVAGTGSQETQYF. The CDR3 nucleotides read TGTGCCAGCAGTGTTGCCGGGACAGGGAGCCAAGAGACCCAGTACTTC.

This clonotype turned up a few times. V is TRBV4-1 and J is TRBJ2-7, with TRBD1 identical over 9 bases. Germline CDR1 MGHRA, CDR2 YSYEKL. The length of the CDR3 is 15 residues. With V trimmed by 1 base and J by 5 bases, 6 bases remained unmatched. Here the CDR3 DNA reads TGCGCCAGCAGCCAAGGGACAGGGGTGATTCACGAGCAGTACTTC. The encoded protein is CASSQGTGVIHEQYF.

This clonotype was counted at least ten times. The chain couples TRBV11-2 to TRBJ2-4, with TRBD1 as a possible D gene (7 bases). Germline values: CDR1 SGHAT, CDR2 FQNNGV. V gave up 1 base and J gave up 6 bases, with 16 bases separating them. CDR3 size: 16 residues. CDR3 amino acids: CASSLGGGQDINIQYF. DNA of the CDR3: TGTGCCAGCAGCTTAGGGGGAGGACAGGACATAAACATTCAGTACTTC.

This clonotype was seen a few times. The chain has TRBV12-3 or TRBV12-4 and TRBJ2-7, with D unclear. The V end was cut by 3 bases, the J end by 4 bases, with 10 bases between. The CDR3 is 13 residues long. CDR3 sequence reads: CASSFGSDYEQYF. CDR3 DNA: TGTGCCAGCAGTTTCGGATCAGATTACGAGCAGTACTTC.

This chain uses TRBV10-3 with TRBJ2-5, with TRBD2 as a possible D gene (6 bases). Deletions cut 4 bases from V and 1 base from J, with 13 bases between. In germline, CDR1 is ENHRY, CDR2 SYGVKD. The CDR3 spans 15 residues. CDR3 sequence: CAISAREEGQETQYF. The CDR3 DNA reads TGTGCCATCAGTGCTAGGGAGGAGGGCCAAGAGACCCAGTACTTC.